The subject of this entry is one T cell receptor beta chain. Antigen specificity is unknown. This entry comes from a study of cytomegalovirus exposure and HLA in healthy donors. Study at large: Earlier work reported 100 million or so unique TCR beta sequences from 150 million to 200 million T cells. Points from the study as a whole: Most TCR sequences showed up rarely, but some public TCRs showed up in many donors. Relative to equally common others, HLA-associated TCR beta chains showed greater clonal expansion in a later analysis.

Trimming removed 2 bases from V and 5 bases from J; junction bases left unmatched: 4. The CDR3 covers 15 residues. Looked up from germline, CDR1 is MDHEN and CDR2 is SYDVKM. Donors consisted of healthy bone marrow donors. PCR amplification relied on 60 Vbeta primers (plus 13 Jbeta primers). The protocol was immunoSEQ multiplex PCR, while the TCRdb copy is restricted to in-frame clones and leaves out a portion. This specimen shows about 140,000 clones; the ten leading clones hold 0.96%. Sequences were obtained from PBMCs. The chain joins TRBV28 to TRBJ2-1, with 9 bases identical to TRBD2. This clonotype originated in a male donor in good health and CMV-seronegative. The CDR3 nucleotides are TGTGCCAGCAGTTTAGCGGGGGGGCCCAACAATGAGCAGTTCTTC. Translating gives CASSLAGGPNNEQFF.